Each of the 25 T cell receptor beta chains below was sequenced from the same sample in a study of blood T cell repertoires in COVID-19. Only in-frame clones appear in the TCRdb table, and some are missing; sequencing was by immunoSEQ multiplex PCR. The table lists approximately 190,000 clones, around 80% of them singletons. The sequencing input was peripheral blood. These receptors originate from a human donor in a cohort sampled during active COVID-19.

CDR3: CTSSQEIGRGTYNEQFF. CDR3 nucleotides: TGCACCAGCAGCCAAGAGATCGGGAGGGGTACTTACAATGAGCAGTTCTTC. The chain recombines TRBV1 with TRBJ2-1; no check of the table's D call, TRBD2, against the DNA was made. TRBV1 is a recognized pseudogene. The CDR3 spans 17 residues.

The rearrangement joins TRBV18 to TRBJ1-5; TRBD1 agrees at 7 bases. Germline CDR1 and CDR2: KGHSH and LQKENI. The V segment lost 3 bases and the J segment 1 base; nucleotides outside the gene matches: 6. The CDR3 contains 16 residues. The CDR3 nucleotides read TGTGCCAGCTCACCCACGACAGGGCACAGCAATCAGCCCCAGCATTTT. It codes for CASSPTTGHSNQPQHF.

The chain joins TRBV18 to TRBJ1-3; 8 bases align to TRBD1. Trimming removed 3 bases from V and 3 bases from J; junction bases left unmatched: 4. Germline V gives CDR1 KGHSH, CDR2 LQKENI. The CDR3 has 15 amino acids. This CDR3 is CASSPTDRGGNTIYF. Here the CDR3 DNA reads TGTGCCAGCTCACCGACAGACAGGGGTGGAAACACCATATATTTT.

The rearrangement links TRBV2 to TRBJ2-7; 10 bases map to TRBD2. Germline lookup yields CDR1 SNHLY and CDR2 FYNNEI. The CDR3 consists of 16 residues. V trimming: 6 bases; J trimming: 4 bases; junction bases outside the gene matches: 12. The CDR3 DNA is TGTGCCAGCAGCCCAAGCGCCCTAGCGGGAGTTTACGAGCAGTACTTC. Translating gives CASSPSALAGVYEQYF.

This clone has only a few counts. V gene TRBV7-2 combines with J gene TRBJ2-3; 8 nucleotides agree with TRBD2. Germline CDR1 and CDR2: SGHTA and FQGNSA. Trimming removed 1 base from V and 2 bases from J; junction bases left unmatched: 2. This CDR3 comprises 15 residues. As DNA, the CDR3 is TGTGCCAGCAGCTTAGAACTAGCGGCCACAGATACGCAGTATTTT. It is translated as CASSLELAATDTQYF.

This chain uses TRBV7-2 with TRBJ2-3, with 10 bases lining up with TRBD2. CDR3 length: 15 amino acids. The trim removed 5 bases at V and 3 bases at J, leaving 5 bases unmatched. Per germline, CDR1 SGHTA and CDR2 FQGNSA. CDR3 sequence reads: CASSPQGLATDTQYF. CDR3 nucleotide sequence: TGTGCCAGCAGCCCACAGGGACTAGCGACAGATACGCAGTATTTT.

The chain recombines TRBV6-5 with TRBJ2-3; 8 bases match TRBD2. V dropped 10 bases and J dropped 2; count of bases not matched to a gene: 5. Germline CDR1 and CDR2: MNHEY and SVGAGI. The CDR3 loop spans 13 amino acids. The CDR3 protein is CATSGGNTDTQYF. The DNA of the CDR3 is TGTGCCACCTCGGGGGGGAACACAGATACGCAGTATTTT.

The chain's CDR3 is CATSPSSYNEQFF. CDR3 DNA sequence: TGTGCCACCAGTCCTAGCTCCTACAATGAGCAGTTCTTC. This sequence joins TRBV24-1 and TRBJ2-1; D remains unclear. Trimming stripped 6 bases from V and 0 bases from J, with 5 bases between. The CDR3 loop spans 13 amino acids. The germline V gene has CDR1 KGHDR and CDR2 SFDVKD.

This chain uses TRBV18 with TRBJ2-5, with TRBD1 identical over 10 bases. CDR3 length: 17 amino acids. The J segment lost 4 bases and the V segment lost 4 bases, leaving 12 bases of the junction unmatched. Germline V gene sequence: CDR1 KGHSH, CDR2 LQKENI. The CDR3 region is CASSLLDRGGSGETQYF. The CDR3 DNA sequence: TGTGCCAGCTCACTACTGGACAGGGGGGGATCTGGAGAGACCCAGTACTTC.

The gene calls are TRBV19 and TRBJ1-6; no firm D call. Germline CDR1 reads LNHDA; CDR2 reads SQIVND (reference sequence). The CDR3 runs 12 residues. V shed 3 bases and J shed 8 bases, with 5 bases lying between them. DNA for the CDR3: TGTGCCAGTAGTATTGCGGATTCACCCCTCCACTTT. It encodes CASSIADSPLHF.

Note on this clone: The sample carries other DNA sequences with the same CDR3. The V and J genes are TRBV6-5 and TRBJ1-2; TRBD1 might be the D (5 bases). From germline, CDR1 is MNHEY and CDR2 SVGAGI. V was trimmed by 3 bases and J by 7 bases, leaving 9 bases between them. This CDR3 has 12 residues. CDR3 sequence reads: CASSYRGRGYTF. DNA for the CDR3: TGTGCCAGCAGTTATAGGGGCCGTGGCTACACCTTC.

The V and J genes are TRBV5-1 and TRBJ1-2; 9 bases map to TRBD1. This CDR3 spans 15 amino acids. The trim removed 0 bases at V and 5 bases at J, leaving 5 bases unmatched. Germline lookup yields CDR1 SGHRS and CDR2 YFSETQ. In nucleotides, the CDR3 is TGCGCCAGCAGCTTGGTGGGGACAGGGAGATATGGCTACACCTTC. It codes for CASSLVGTGRYGYTF. Variable domain in full (rest from reference TRBV5-1 and TRBJ1-2): KAGVTQTPRYLIKTRGQQVTLSCSPISGHRSVSWYQQTPGQGLQFLFEYFSETQRNKGNFPGRFSGRQFSNSRSEMNVSTLELGDSALYLCASSLVGTGRYGYTFGSGTRLTVV.

The rearrangement joins TRBV5-5 to TRBJ2-1; TRBD2 agrees at 8 bases. CDR3 length: 14 residues. V trimming: 1 base; J trimming: 7 bases; junction bases outside the gene matches: 4. Germline loops: CDR1 SGHKS, CDR2 YYEKEE (reference sequence). The CDR3 is CASSLLLAANEQFF. The CDR3 DNA sequence: TGTGCCAGCAGCTTGTTACTAGCGGCAAATGAGCAGTTCTTC.

The genes are TRBV10-2 and TRBJ2-7, with D possibly being TRBD1 (7 bases). The CDR3 is 12 amino acids. Trimming took 2 bases from V and 7 from J, leaving 9 bases between them. The V gene's germline CDR1 is WSHSY and CDR2 SAAADI. The chain's CDR3 is CASSEQGGEQYV. The DNA of the CDR3 is TGCGCCAGCAGTGAGCAGGGGGGAGAGCAGTACGTC.

V usage is TRBV3-1 (or the pseudogene TRBV3-2) and J usage is TRBJ2-5; a weak D match, TRBD2 (6 bases). The CDR3 spans 17 residues. CDR1 and CDR2 from the germline V gene are LGHDT and YNNKEL (reference sequence). Trimming left V 0 bases short and J 7 bases short, with 21 bases between. The CDR3 sequence: CASSQDPRQGGGRTQYF. CDR3 DNA sequence: TGTGCCAGCAGCCAAGACCCGAGGCAGGGTGGGGGGAGGACCCAGTACTTC.

The chain joins TRBV3-1 (or the pseudogene TRBV3-2) to TRBJ1-3; 11 bases are shared with TRBD1. The CDR3 spans 16 residues. Trimming cost V 4 bases and J 4 bases; bases outside gene matches: 6. CDR1 is LGHDT and CDR2 is YNNKEL in the germline V gene (reference sequence). CDR3 DNA sequence: TGTGCCAGCAGCCTAGGACAGGGGGCTAGAGGAAACACCATATATTTT. Translation gives CASSLGQGARGNTIYF.

V is TRBV25-1 and J is TRBJ2-1; D might be TRBD1 (6 bases). Germline assignment: CDR1 MGHDK and CDR2 SYGVNS. V lost 1 base and J 10 bases, leaving 14 bases between the germline ends. This CDR3 spans 14 amino acids. The CDR3 nucleotides are TGTGCCAGCAGTGAATTCCTGGGGGCTCGGGAGCAGTTCTTC. Translation: CASSEFLGAREQFF.

The chain uses TRBV3-1 (or the pseudogene TRBV3-2) and TRBJ1-1, with 10 bases matching TRBD1. Germline V gene lookup returns CDR1 LGHDT and CDR2 YNNKEL (reference sequence). V lost 4 bases to trimming and J lost 4 bases; unmatched junction nucleotides: 9. The CDR3 is made up of 16 amino acids. CDR3 residues: CASSPRDRGSSTEAFF. The CDR3 bases are TGTGCCAGCAGCCCGCGGGACAGGGGTTCGAGCACTGAAGCTTTCTTT.

This chain uses TRBV5-5 with TRBJ1-5, with a weak D call TRBD1 (5 bases). Per germline, CDR1 SGHKS and CDR2 YYEKEE (reference sequence). The length of the CDR3 is 16 residues. V lost 0 bases and J lost 0, with 10 bases in between. Here the CDR3 reads CASSLDAGNSNQPQHF. The CDR3, as DNA: TGTGCCAGCAGCTTGGACGCAGGGAATAGCAATCAGCCCCAGCATTTT. Variable domain in full (rest from reference TRBV5-5 and TRBJ1-5): DAGVTQSPTHLIKTRGQQVTLRCSPISGHKSVSWYQQVLGQGPQFIFQYYEKEERGRGNFPDRFSARQFPNYSSELNVNALLLGDSALYLCASSLDAGNSNQPQHFGDGTRLSIL.

The chain employs TRBV9 and TRBJ2-3; 7 bases are shared with TRBD2. Germline CDR1 is SGDLS and CDR2 is YYNGEE. This CDR3 comprises 15 residues. Trimming removed 2 bases from V and 0 bases from J; junction bases left unmatched: 3. The CDR3 DNA reads TGTGCCAGCAGCGTCCTTAGCGGGAGCACAGATACGCAGTATTTT. Translated: CASSVLSGSTDTQYF.

The V call is TRBV19, the J call TRBJ1-2; 8 nucleotides align to TRBD1. CDR1 LNHDA and CDR2 SQIVND come from the germline V gene (reference sequence). This CDR3 is 13 amino acids long. Trimming took 6 bases from V and 6 from J; bases not matched to a gene: 6. Here the CDR3 reads CASRSGQGNGYTF. The CDR3 region has the DNA TGTGCCAGTAGGAGTGGACAGGGAAATGGCTACACCTTC.

This chain links TRBV4-2 with TRBJ1-5; no firm D call. Trimming stripped 1 base from V and 2 bases from J, with 9 bases between. The CDR3 sequence is 15 residues long. CDR1 is LGHNA and CDR2 is YNFKEQ in the germline V gene. CDR3 DNA: TGTGCCAGCAGCCAAGGTTTCGGGGGCAATCAGCCCCAGCATTTT. It translates to CASSQGFGGNQPQHF.

This clone was observed a single time. CDR3: CAWTATGANSPLHF. The CDR3, as DNA: TGTGCCTGGACTGCGACAGGGGCTAATTCACCCCTCCACTTT. V and J are TRBV30 and TRBJ1-6; 8 bases line up with TRBD1. The V segment lost 4 bases and the J segment 6 bases; nucleotides outside the gene matches: 5. Per germline, CDR1 GTSNPN and CDR2 SVGIG (reference sequence). The CDR3 length is 14 residues.

This clone was picked up one time. The genes are TRBV7-9 and TRBJ2-1, with D uncertain. The germline CDR1 and CDR2 sequences are SEHNR and FQNEAQ (reference sequence). Trimming removed 3 bases from V and 8 bases from J, with 8 bases in between. The CDR3 loop spans 12 amino acids. The CDR3 region is CASSFRSDEQFF. CDR3 nucleotides: TGTGCCAGCAGCTTCCGGTCGGATGAGCAGTTCTTC.

The gene calls are TRBV7-2 and TRBJ2-4; maybe TRBD1 (8 bases). Trimming removed 1 base at V and 3 bases at J, with 16 bases between. The V gene's germline CDR1 is SGHTA and CDR2 FQGNSA. This CDR3 has 17 amino acids. The DNA of the CDR3 is TGTGCCAGCAGCTTAGGGACAGGGAGGGGTGGCAAAAACATTCAGTACTTC. This translates into CASSLGTGRGGKNIQYF.